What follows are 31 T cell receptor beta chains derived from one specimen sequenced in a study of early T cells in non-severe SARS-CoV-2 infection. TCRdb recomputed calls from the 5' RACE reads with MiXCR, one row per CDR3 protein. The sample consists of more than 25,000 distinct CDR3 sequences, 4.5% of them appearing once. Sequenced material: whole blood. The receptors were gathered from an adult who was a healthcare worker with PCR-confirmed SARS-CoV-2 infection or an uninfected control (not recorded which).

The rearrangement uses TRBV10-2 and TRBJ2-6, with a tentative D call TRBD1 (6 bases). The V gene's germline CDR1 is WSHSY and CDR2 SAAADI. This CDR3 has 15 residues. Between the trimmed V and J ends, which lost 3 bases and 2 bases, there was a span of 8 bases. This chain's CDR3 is CASSDTGPGANVLTF. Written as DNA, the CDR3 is TGCGCCAGCAGTGATACAGGGCCTGGGGCCAACGTCCTGACTTTC.

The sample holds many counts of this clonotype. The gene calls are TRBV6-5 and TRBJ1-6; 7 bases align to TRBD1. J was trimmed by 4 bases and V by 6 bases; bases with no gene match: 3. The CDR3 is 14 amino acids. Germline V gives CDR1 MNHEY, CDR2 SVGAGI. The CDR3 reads CASSQQGYNSPLHF. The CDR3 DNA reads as TGTGCCAGCAGCCAACAGGGGTATAATTCACCCCTCCACTTT.

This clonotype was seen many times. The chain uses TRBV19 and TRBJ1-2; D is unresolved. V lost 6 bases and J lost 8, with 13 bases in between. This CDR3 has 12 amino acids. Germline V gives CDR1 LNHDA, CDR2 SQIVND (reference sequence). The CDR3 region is CASSQVALGYTF. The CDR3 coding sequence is TGTGCCAGTAGCCAGGTCGCTCTGGGCTACACCTTC.

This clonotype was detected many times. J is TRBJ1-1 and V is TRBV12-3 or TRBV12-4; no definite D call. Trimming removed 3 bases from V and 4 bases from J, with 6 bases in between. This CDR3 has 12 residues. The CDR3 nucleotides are TGTGCCAGCAGTTTCTGGGGCACTGAAGCTTTCTTT. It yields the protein CASSFWGTEAFF.

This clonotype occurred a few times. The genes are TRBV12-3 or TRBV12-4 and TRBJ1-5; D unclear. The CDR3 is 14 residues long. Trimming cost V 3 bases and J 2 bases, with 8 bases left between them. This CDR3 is CASSLRRGNQPQHF. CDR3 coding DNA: TGTGCCAGCAGTTTGAGGCGTGGCAATCAGCCCCAGCATTTT.

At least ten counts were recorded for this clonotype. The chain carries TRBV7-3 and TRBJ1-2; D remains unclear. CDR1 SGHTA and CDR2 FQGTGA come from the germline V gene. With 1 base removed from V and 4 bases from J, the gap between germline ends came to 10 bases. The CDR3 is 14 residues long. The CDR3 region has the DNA TGTGCCAGCAGCTTAAATGACGGGCCCTATGGCTACACCTTC. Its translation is CASSLNDGPYGYTF.

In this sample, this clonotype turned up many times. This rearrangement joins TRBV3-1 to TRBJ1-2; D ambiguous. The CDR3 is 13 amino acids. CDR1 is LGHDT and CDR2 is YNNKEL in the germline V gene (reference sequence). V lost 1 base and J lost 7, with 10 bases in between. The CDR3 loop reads CASSQGRLGGYTF. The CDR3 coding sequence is TGTGCCAGCAGCCAAGGCAGGCTGGGTGGCTACACCTTC.

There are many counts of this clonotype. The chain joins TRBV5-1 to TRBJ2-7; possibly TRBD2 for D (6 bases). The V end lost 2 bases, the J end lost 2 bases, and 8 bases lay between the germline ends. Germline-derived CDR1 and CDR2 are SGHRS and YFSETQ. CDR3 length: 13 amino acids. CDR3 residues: CASSFSGTYEQYF. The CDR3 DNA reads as TGCGCCAGCAGCTTTAGCGGTACCTACGAGCAGTACTTC.

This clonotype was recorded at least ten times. CDR3 DNA sequence: TGTGCCAGCAGTTTACATACTAGCGGGGGGGCTTACGAGCAGTACTTC. Amino acid sequence: CASSLHTSGGAYEQYF. The rearrangement joins TRBV27 to TRBJ2-7, with TRBD2 identical over 13 bases. The J segment lost 4 bases and the V segment lost 2 bases, leaving 5 bases of the junction unmatched. CDR3 length: 16 amino acids. In germline, CDR1 is MNHEY, CDR2 SMNVEV (reference sequence).

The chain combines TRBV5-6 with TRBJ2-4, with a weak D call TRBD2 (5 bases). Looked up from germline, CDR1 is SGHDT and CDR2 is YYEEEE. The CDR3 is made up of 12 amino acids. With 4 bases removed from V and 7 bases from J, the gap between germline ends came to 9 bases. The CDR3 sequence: CASSQLGNIQYF. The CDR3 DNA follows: TGTGCCAGCAGCCAACTAGGTAACATTCAGTACTTC.

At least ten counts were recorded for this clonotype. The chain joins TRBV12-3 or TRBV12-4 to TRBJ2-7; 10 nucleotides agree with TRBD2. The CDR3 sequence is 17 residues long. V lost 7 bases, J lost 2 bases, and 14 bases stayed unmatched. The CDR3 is CASTFGSSGGKPYEQYF. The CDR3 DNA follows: TGTGCCAGCACCTTTGGGTCTAGCGGGGGAAAACCCTACGAGCAGTACTTC.

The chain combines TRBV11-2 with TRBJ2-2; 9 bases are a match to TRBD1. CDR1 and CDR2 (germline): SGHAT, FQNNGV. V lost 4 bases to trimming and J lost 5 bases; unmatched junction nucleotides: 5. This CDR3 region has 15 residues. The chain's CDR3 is CASSSNRGRTGELFF. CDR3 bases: TGTGCCAGCAGCTCGAACAGGGGGCGTACCGGGGAGCTGTTTTTT. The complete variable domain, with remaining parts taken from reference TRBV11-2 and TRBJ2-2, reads EAGVAQSPRYKIIEKRQSVAFWCNPISGHATLYWYQQILGQGPKLLIQFQNNGVVDDSQLPKDRFSAERLKGVDSTLKIQPAKLEDSAVYLCASSSNRGRTGELFFGEGSRLTVL.

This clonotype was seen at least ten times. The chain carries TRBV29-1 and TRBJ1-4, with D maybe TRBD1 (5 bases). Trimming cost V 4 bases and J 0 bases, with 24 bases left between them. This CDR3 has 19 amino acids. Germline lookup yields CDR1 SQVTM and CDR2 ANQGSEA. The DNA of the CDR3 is TGCAGCGTTGTTTTAATGGGAGGGACCCATGATGCAACTAATGAAAAACTGTTTTTT. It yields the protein CSVVLMGGTHDATNEKLFF.

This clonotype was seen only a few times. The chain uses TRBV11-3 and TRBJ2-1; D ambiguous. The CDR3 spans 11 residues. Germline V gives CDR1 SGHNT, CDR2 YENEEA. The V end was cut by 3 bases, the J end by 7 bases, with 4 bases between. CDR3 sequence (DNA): TGTGCCAGCAGCTTCGAAAATGAGCAGTTCTTC. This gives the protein CASSFENEQFF. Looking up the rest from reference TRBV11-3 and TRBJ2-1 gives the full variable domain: EAGVVQSPRYKIIEKKQPVAFWCNPISGHNTLYWYLQNLGQGPELLIRYENEEAVDDSQLPKDRFSAERLKGVDSTLKIQPAELGDSAVYLCASSFENEQFFGPGTRLTVL.

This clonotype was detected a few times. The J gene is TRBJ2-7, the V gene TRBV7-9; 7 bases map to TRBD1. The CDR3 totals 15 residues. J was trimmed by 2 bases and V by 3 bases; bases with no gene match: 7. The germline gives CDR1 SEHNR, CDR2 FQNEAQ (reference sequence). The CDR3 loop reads CASSFDRGPTYEQYF. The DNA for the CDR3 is TGTGCCAGCAGCTTCGATAGGGGGCCGACCTACGAGCAGTACTTC.

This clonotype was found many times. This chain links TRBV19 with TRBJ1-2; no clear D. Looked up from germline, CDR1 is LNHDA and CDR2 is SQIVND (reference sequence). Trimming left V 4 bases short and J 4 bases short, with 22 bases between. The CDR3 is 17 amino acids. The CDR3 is CASSTGGVATTTYGYTF. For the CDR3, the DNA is TGTGCCAGTAGTACGGGCGGGGTGGCCACAACGACCTATGGCTACACCTTC.

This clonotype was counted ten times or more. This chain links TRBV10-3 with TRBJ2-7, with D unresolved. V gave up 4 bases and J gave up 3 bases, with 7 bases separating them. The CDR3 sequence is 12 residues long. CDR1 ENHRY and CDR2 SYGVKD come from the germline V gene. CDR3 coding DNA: TGTGCCATCAGTGCGGGCGACTACGAGCAGTACTTC. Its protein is CAISAGDYEQYF.

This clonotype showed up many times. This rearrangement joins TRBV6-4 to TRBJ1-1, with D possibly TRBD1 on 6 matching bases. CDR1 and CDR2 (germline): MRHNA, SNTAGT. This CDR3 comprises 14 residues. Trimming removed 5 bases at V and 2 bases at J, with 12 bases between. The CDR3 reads CASSPEGGNTEAFF. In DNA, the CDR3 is TGTGCCAGCAGTCCCGAGGGGGGAAACACTGAAGCTTTCTTT.

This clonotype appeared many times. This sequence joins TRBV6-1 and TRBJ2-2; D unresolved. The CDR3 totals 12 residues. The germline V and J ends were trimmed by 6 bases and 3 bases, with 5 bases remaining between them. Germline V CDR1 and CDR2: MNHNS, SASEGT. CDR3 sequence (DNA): TGTGCCAGCAGGGGGTACACCGGGGAGCTGTTTTTT. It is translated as CASRGYTGELFF.

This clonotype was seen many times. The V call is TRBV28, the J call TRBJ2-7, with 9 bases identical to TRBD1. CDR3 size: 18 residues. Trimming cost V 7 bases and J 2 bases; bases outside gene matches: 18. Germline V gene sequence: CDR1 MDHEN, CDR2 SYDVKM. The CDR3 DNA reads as TGTGCCAGCACCAGTATCGAGGGACAGGGAACCTTTACCTACGAGCAGTACTTC. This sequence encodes CASTSIEGQGTFTYEQYF.

CDR3 sequence reads: CASSTRTSGNTIYF. CDR3 nucleotides: TGTGCCAGCAGCACGAGGACTTCTGGAAACACCATATATTTT. The rearrangement uses TRBV5-4 and TRBJ1-3, with no clear D. CDR3 length: 14 residues. CDR1 and CDR2 (germline): SGHNT, YYREEE (reference sequence). Trimming pared 4 bases from V and 1 base from J, leaving 9 bases between.

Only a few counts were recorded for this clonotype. In nucleotides, the CDR3 is TGTGCCAGCAGCTTTTTGCAGGGTACGCAGTATTTT. This encodes CASSFLQGTQYF. J is TRBJ2-3 and V is TRBV5-6, with D possibly TRBD1 on 5 matching bases. This CDR3 contains 12 residues. Trimming removed 2 bases from V and 8 bases from J, with 9 bases in between. Germline V gives CDR1 SGHDT, CDR2 YYEEEE.

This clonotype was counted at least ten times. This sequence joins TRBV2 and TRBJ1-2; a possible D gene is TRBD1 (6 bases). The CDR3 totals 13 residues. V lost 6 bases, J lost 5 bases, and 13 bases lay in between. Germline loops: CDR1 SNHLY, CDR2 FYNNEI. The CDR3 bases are TGTGCCAGCAGACAACAGGGAGGATATGGCTACACCTTC. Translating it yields CASRQQGGYGYTF.

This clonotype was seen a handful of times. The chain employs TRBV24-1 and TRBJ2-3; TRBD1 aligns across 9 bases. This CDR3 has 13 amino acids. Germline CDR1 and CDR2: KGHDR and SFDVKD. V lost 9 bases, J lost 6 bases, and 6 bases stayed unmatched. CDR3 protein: CATGQGYHDTQYF. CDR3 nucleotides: TGTGCCACCGGACAGGGGTACCATGATACGCAGTATTTT.

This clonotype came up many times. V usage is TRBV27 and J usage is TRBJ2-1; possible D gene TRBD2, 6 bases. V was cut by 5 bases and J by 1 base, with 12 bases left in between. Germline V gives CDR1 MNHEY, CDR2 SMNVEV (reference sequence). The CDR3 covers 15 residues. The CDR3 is CASSQDGGSYNEQFF. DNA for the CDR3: TGTGCCAGCAGTCAAGACGGGGGTTCCTACAATGAGCAGTTCTTC.

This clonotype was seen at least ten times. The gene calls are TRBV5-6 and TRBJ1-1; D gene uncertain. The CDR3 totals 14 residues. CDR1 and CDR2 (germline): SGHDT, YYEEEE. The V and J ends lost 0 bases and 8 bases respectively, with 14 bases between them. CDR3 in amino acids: CASSLGLRRWEAFF. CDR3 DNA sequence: TGTGCCAGCAGCTTGGGACTCCGAAGGTGGGAAGCTTTCTTT. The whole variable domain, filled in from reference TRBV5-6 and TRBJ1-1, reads DAGVTQSPTHLIKTRGQQVTLRCSPKSGHDTVSWYQQALGQGPQFIFQYYEEEERQRGNFPDRFSGHQFPNYSSELNVNALLLGDSALYLCASSLGLRRWEAFFGQGTRLTVV.

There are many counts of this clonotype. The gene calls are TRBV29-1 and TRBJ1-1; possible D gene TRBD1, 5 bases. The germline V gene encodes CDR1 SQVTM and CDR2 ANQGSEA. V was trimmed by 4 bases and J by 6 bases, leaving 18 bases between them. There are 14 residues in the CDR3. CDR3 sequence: CSVARSVGGAEAFF. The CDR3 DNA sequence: TGCAGCGTTGCACGCAGCGTTGGGGGGGCTGAAGCTTTCTTT.

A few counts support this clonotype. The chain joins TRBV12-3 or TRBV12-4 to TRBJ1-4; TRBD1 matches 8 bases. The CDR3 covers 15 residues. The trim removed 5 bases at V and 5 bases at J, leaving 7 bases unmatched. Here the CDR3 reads CASSVGQAKNEKLFF. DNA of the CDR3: TGTGCCAGCAGTGTGGGACAGGCCAAAAATGAAAAACTGTTTTTT.

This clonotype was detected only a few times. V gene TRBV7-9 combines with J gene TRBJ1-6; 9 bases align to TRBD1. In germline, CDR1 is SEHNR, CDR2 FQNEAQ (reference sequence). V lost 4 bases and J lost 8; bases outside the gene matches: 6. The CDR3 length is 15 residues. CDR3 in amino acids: CASSYGDRAHSPLHF. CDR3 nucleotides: TGTGCCAGCAGCTATGGGGACAGGGCCCATTCACCCCTCCACTTT.

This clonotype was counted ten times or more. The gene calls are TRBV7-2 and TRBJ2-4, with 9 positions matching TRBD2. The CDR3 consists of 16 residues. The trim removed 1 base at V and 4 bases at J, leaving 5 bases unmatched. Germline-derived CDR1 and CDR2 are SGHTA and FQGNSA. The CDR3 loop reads CASSLVAGGSKNIQYF. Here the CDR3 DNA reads TGTGCCAGCAGCTTAGTGGCGGGAGGGTCTAAAAACATTCAGTACTTC.

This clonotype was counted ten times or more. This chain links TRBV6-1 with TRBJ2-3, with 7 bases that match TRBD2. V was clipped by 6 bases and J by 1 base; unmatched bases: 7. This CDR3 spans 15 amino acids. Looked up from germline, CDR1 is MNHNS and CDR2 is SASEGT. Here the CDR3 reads CASSDGGGGTDTQYF. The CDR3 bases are TGTGCCAGCAGCGACGGGGGAGGGGGCACAGATACGCAGTATTTT.